These 30 T cell receptor beta chains came from one sample sequenced in a study of shared clonotypes between healthy human individuals (TCRdb year 2020). The protocol used for the library was the immunoSEQ multiplex PCR assay. Not all clones reach the TCRdb copy of this immuneACCESS table, which keeps in-frame sequences only. Checked studies attribute under half of the gap to unresolved V genes and leave the rest unexplained. Within this sample are roughly 680,000 clones, with 72% of them counted one time only. About 1.7% of the sample belongs to the ten largest clones. The sample taken for sequencing was memory CD4+ T cells sorted from blood. The sample's cell subset or site label, decoded: CD45RA-negative fraction. These receptors all stem from a woman aged 25 to 39 in good health.

V is TRBV5-1 and J is TRBJ2-1; no definite D call. The CDR3 spans 16 residues. Germline loops: CDR1 SGHRS, CDR2 YFSETQ. Trimming took 0 bases from V and 4 from J, leaving 14 bases between them. The CDR3 region is CASSLAPGGVYNEQFF. The CDR3 DNA follows: TGCGCCAGCAGCTTGGCCCCGGGCGGTGTATACAATGAGCAGTTCTTC.

The chain joins TRBV28 to TRBJ2-7; 9 bases fit TRBD1. CDR1 is MDHEN, CDR2 SYDVKM, per germline. The CDR3 has 16 residues. With 5 bases clipped from V and 6 bases from J, the junction kept 14 bases outside the gene matches. CDR3 in amino acids: CASSRISPGQGPEQYF. The CDR3 DNA follows: TGTGCCAGCAGTCGTATATCACCGGGACAGGGCCCCGAGCAGTACTTC.

The chain couples TRBV25-1 to TRBJ2-3; TRBD1 matches at 9 bases. The junction had 12 bases not matched to a gene; V was cut back by 6 bases and J by 5 bases. From germline, CDR1 is MGHDK and CDR2 SYGVNS. CDR3 length equals 16 residues. This CDR3 reads CASSSQGTGSIDTQYF. In DNA form, the CDR3 reads TGTGCCAGCAGCTCCCAGGGGACAGGGTCCATAGATACGCAGTATTTT.

The chain couples TRBV30 to TRBJ2-7; the match to TRBD1 covers 8 bases. This CDR3 region has 13 residues. V dropped 4 bases and J dropped 4; count of bases not matched to a gene: 6. Germline assignment: CDR1 GTSNPN and CDR2 SVGIG (reference sequence). The DNA of the CDR3 is TGTGCCTGGACGACAGGGGTTGCGTACGAGCAGTACTTC. Its translation: CAWTTGVAYEQYF.

V usage is TRBV7-9 and J usage is TRBJ1-2, with a possible D match to TRBD1 (5 bases). The CDR3 loop spans 12 amino acids. V dropped 1 base and J dropped 6 bases, with 6 bases sitting between them. CDR1 is SEHNR, CDR2 FQNEAQ, per germline (reference sequence). Written as DNA, the CDR3 is TGTGCCAGCAGCTTAGAGGGGAATGGCTACACCTTC. Its protein product is CASSLEGNGYTF.

CDR3 amino acids: CASSLGAGNTIYF. In DNA form, the CDR3 reads TGTGCCAGCAGCTTGGGCGCCGGAAACACCATATATTTT. V is TRBV5-5 and J is TRBJ1-3; D not certain. The germline V gene encodes CDR1 SGHKS and CDR2 YYEKEE (reference sequence). V lost 0 bases and J 4 bases, leaving 5 bases between the germline ends. This CDR3 comprises 13 residues. Together with reference TRBV5-5 and TRBJ1-3, the CDR3 gives the full variable domain: DAGVTQSPTHLIKTRGQQVTLRCSPISGHKSVSWYQQVLGQGPQFIFQYYEKEERGRGNFPDRFSARQFPNYSSELNVNALLLGDSALYLCASSLGAGNTIYFGEGSWLTVV.

The chain links TRBV6-1 to TRBJ2-2, with unresolved D. This CDR3 region has 14 residues. The germline CDR1 and CDR2 sequences are MNHNS and SASEGT. Between the trimmed V and J ends, which lost 4 bases and 4 bases, there was a span of 10 bases. Here the CDR3 DNA reads TGTGCCAGCAGTGCGACCATAACCACCGGGGAGCTGTTTTTT. This encodes CASSATITTGELFF.

This clone was seen just once. The V and J genes are TRBV5-6 and TRBJ1-1; 9 bases are a match to TRBD1. Germline-derived CDR1 and CDR2 are SGHDT and YYEEEE. V shed 4 bases, J shed 11 bases, and the junction held 12 bases outside the gene matches. This CDR3 has 14 residues. The CDR3 nucleotides read TGTGCCAGCAGCCGTCGACAGGGGGTATTTGACGCTTTCTTT. This codes for CASSRRQGVFDAFF.

This clone came up a few times. This sample also contains other DNA sequences that code for the same CDR3. The chain is built from TRBV5-1 and TRBJ2-1; 11 bases match TRBD1. With V trimmed by 4 bases and J by 6 bases, 3 bases remained unmatched. Germline lookup yields CDR1 SGHRS and CDR2 YFSETQ. CDR3 length equals 14 residues. The CDR3 sequence is CASSPGTGGNEQFF. Written as DNA, the CDR3 is TGCGCCAGCAGCCCCGGGACAGGGGGCAATGAGCAGTTCTTC.

This chain uses TRBV7-9 with TRBJ1-3; 11 bases agree with TRBD1. The CDR3 is 17 residues long. After removal of 5 bases from V and 1 base from J, the junction contained 7 bases not matched to a gene. Germline CDR1 is SEHNR and CDR2 is FQNEAQ (reference sequence). This CDR3 reads CASSLGTGGFSGNTIYF. The CDR3 coding sequence is TGTGCCAGCAGCCTCGGGACAGGGGGATTTTCTGGAAACACCATATATTTT. The entire variable domain, with the rest obtained from reference TRBV7-9 and TRBJ1-3, is as follows: DTGVSQNPRHKITKRGQNVTFRCDPISEHNRLYWYRQTLGQGPEFLTYFQNEAQLEKSRLLSDRFSAERPKGSFSTLEIQRTEQGDSAMYLCASSLGTGGFSGNTIYFGEGSWLTVV.

J is TRBJ2-7 and V is TRBV18, with 8 bases that match TRBD1. J lost 1 base, V lost 1 base, and 12 bases had no gene match. CDR1 and CDR2 (germline): KGHSH, LQKENI. CDR3 length: 18 residues. The CDR3 region is CASSPQALRTGISYEQYF. DNA for the CDR3: TGTGCCAGCTCACCACAAGCCCTTCGGACAGGGATATCCTACGAGCAGTACTTC.

The rearrangement uses TRBV28 and TRBJ2-7; TRBD1 matches 9 bases. The J segment lost 4 bases and the V segment lost 3 bases, leaving 13 bases of the junction unmatched. The length of the CDR3 is 17 residues. Germline CDR1 MDHEN, CDR2 SYDVKM. The CDR3 region has the DNA TGTGCCAGCAGTTTTAATTGGCTTCGGGACAGGGAATACGAGCAGTACTTC. Encoded protein: CASSFNWLRDREYEQYF.

This chain joins TRBV25-1 and TRBJ1-5; 11 nucleotides line up with TRBD1. This CDR3 has 16 amino acids. V trimming: 5 bases; J trimming: 4 bases; junction bases outside the gene matches: 7. The V gene's germline CDR1 is MGHDK and CDR2 SYGVNS. The CDR3 bases are TGTGCCAGCAGTCACAACCGGGACAGGGGGAATCAGCCCCAGCATTTT. Its translation: CASSHNRDRGNQPQHF.

Of note for this clone: A read error is possible here, since a much larger clone lies one base away. The identical CDR3 is also encoded by other nucleotide sequences in the sample. This rearrangement joins TRBV27 to TRBJ1-3, with no clear D. The CDR3 runs to 13 residues. Looked up from germline, CDR1 is MNHEY and CDR2 is SMNVEV (reference sequence). Trimming removed 5 bases at V and 4 bases at J, with 9 bases between. The CDR3 protein is CASSPTGGNTIYF. For the CDR3, the DNA is TGTGCCAGCAGTCCTACGGGAGGAAACACCATATATTTT.

The V call is TRBV28, the J call TRBJ1-1; no firm D call. This CDR3 is 11 amino acids long. V lost 3 bases to trimming and J lost 8 bases, with 7 bases between them. Germline V CDR1 and CDR2: MDHEN, SYDVKM. As DNA, the CDR3 is TGTGCCAGCAGTTTCAGGCTGGAAGCTTTCTTT. It translates to CASSFRLEAFF.

The chain couples TRBV18 to TRBJ2-1; 10 bases align to TRBD2. The CDR3 totals 14 residues. J lost 6 bases, V lost 2 bases, and 1 base had no gene match. Germline values: CDR1 KGHSH, CDR2 LQKENI. CDR3 residues: CASSPRTSGNEQFF. Written as DNA, the CDR3 is TGTGCCAGCTCACCAAGGACTAGCGGCAATGAGCAGTTCTTC.

The V call is TRBV30, the J call TRBJ1-2; possible D gene TRBD1, 5 bases. The germline gives CDR1 GTSNPN, CDR2 SVGIG (reference sequence). The CDR3 consists of 11 residues. V lost 5 bases, J lost 3 bases, and 7 bases lay in between. DNA for the CDR3: TGTGCCTGGGGGGCGGACTATGGCTACACCTTC. Residues: CAWGADYGYTF.

The chain couples TRBV2 to TRBJ1-1, with unresolved D. Germline loops: CDR1 SNHLY, CDR2 FYNNEI. The V and J ends lost 3 bases and 1 base respectively, with 6 bases between them. CDR3 size: 13 residues. Written as DNA, the CDR3 is TGTGCCAGCAGTGACAACTCGAACACTGAAGCTTTCTTT. Translation gives CASSDNSNTEAFF.

This clone was detected a few times. The chain has TRBV18 and TRBJ1-1; D is perhaps TRBD1 (6 bases). CDR1 KGHSH and CDR2 LQKENI come from the germline V gene. The V end lost 3 bases, the J end lost 1 base, and 15 bases lay between the germline ends. The CDR3 consists of 16 residues. In nucleotides, the CDR3 is TGTGCCAGCTCACCTCAACAGGGATTTGGGAACACTGAAGCTTTCTTT. Its translation: CASSPQQGFGNTEAFF.

The V and J genes are TRBV4-1 and TRBJ2-1, with D possibly matching TRBD2 (5 bases). This CDR3 region has 18 residues. Germline V gene lookup returns CDR1 MGHRA and CDR2 YSYEKL. V gave up 0 bases and J gave up 4 bases, with 19 bases separating them. The CDR3 spells CASSQDTGSGPTYNEQFF. DNA for the CDR3: TGCGCCAGCAGCCAAGATACGGGAAGCGGACCAACTTACAATGAGCAGTTCTTC.

The V and J genes are TRBV20-1 and TRBJ2-3; unclear D gene. CDR3 length equals 11 residues. CDR1 DFQATT and CDR2 SNEGSKA come from the germline V gene (reference sequence). Trimming took 5 bases from V and 6 from J, leaving 9 bases between them. DNA for the CDR3: TGCAGTGCTCTTCCAGAGGATACGCAGTATTTT. Its protein product is CSALPEDTQYF.

This clone was seen a handful of times. The J gene is TRBJ2-3, the V gene TRBV14; 8 nucleotides align to TRBD1. The J segment lost 2 bases and the V segment lost 5 bases, leaving 9 bases of the junction unmatched. This CDR3 comprises 16 residues. Germline V CDR1 and CDR2: SGHDN, FVKESK. In DNA, the CDR3 is TGTGCCAGCAGCGACCGGACAGGGACCCACACAGATACGCAGTATTTT. Residues: CASSDRTGTHTDTQYF. The variable domain in full, completed from reference TRBV14 and TRBJ2-3, reads EAGVTQFPSHSVIEKGQTVTLRCDPISGHDNLYWYRRVMGKEIKFLLHFVKESKQDESGMPNNRFLAERTGGTYSTLKVQPAELEDSGVYFCASSDRTGTHTDTQYFGPGTRLTVL.

The chain recombines TRBV19 with TRBJ1-5, with D possibly TRBD1 on 5 matching bases. Deletions cut 6 bases from V and 2 bases from J, with 20 bases between. This CDR3 is 17 amino acids long. Germline V gives CDR1 LNHDA, CDR2 SQIVND (reference sequence). The CDR3 coding sequence is TGTGCCAGTAGGGACGGACTAGGGGCCCATCGCAATCAGCCCCAGCATTTT. This sequence encodes CASRDGLGAHRNQPQHF.

The V call is TRBV11-2, the J call TRBJ2-7; D is uncertain. Per the germline V gene, CDR1 is SGHAT and CDR2 is FQNNGV. This CDR3 spans 14 amino acids. V lost 2 bases and J 2 bases, leaving 10 bases between the germline ends. This CDR3 is CASSLWDNTYEQYF. CDR3 in DNA: TGTGCCAGCAGCTTATGGGATAATACCTACGAGCAGTACTTC. Looking up the rest from reference TRBV11-2 and TRBJ2-7 gives the full variable domain: EAGVAQSPRYKIIEKRQSVAFWCNPISGHATLYWYQQILGQGPKLLIQFQNNGVVDDSQLPKDRFSAERLKGVDSTLKIQPAKLEDSAVYLCASSLWDNTYEQYFGPGTRLTVT.

J is TRBJ2-6 and V is TRBV29-1; 11 nucleotides line up with TRBD1. With 6 bases clipped from V and 0 bases from J, the junction kept 1 base outside the gene matches. The CDR3 has 15 amino acids. Germline CDR1 SQVTM, CDR2 ANQGSEA. This chain's CDR3 is CSVGQGASGANVLTF. The CDR3 nucleotides read TGCAGCGTCGGACAGGGGGCCTCTGGGGCCAACGTCCTGACTTTC.

The rearrangement joins TRBV27 to TRBJ2-7; 12 bases agree with TRBD2. The CDR3 is made up of 19 amino acids. V was clipped by 0 bases and J by 2 bases; unmatched bases: 11. In germline, CDR1 is MNHEY, CDR2 SMNVEV (reference sequence). CDR3 in DNA: TGTGCCAGCAGTTTATCGCCGTACGGAACTAGCGGGAGGCCCTACGAGCAGTACTTC. The encoded protein is CASSLSPYGTSGRPYEQYF.

This clone was counted between two and nine times. The rearrangement joins TRBV19 to TRBJ2-5; no clear D. Per germline, CDR1 LNHDA and CDR2 SQIVND (reference sequence). Trimming pared 2 bases from V and 1 base from J, leaving 5 bases between. The CDR3 is 13 amino acids. CDR3 coding DNA: TGTGCCAGTAGTATACGCGGCCAAGAGACCCAGTACTTC. Protein sequence: CASSIRGQETQYF.

The genes are TRBV28 and TRBJ1-1; the D gene is possibly TRBD1 (5 bases). Germline CDR1 MDHEN, CDR2 SYDVKM. Trimming took off 7 bases at V and 5 bases at J, with 14 bases between the two ends. This CDR3 has 13 residues. The CDR3 spells CASTERGATEAFF. Here the CDR3 DNA reads TGTGCCAGCACCGAGAGGGGAGCGACTGAAGCTTTCTTT.

The rearrangement links TRBV5-1 to TRBJ2-2; no definite D call. CDR1 and CDR2 from the germline V gene are SGHRS and YFSETQ. The CDR3 length is 16 residues. Trimming pared 3 bases from V and 6 bases from J, leaving 18 bases between. The CDR3 DNA reads as TGCGCCAGCAGCTACACCGTAACCCGAGAATCCGGGGAGCTGTTTTTT. Protein sequence: CASSYTVTRESGELFF.

V usage is TRBV7-2 and J usage is TRBJ1-4; TRBD1 might be the D (6 bases). The CDR3 is made up of 15 amino acids. The V and J ends lost 1 base and 7 bases respectively, with 13 bases between them. Germline CDR1 is SGHTA and CDR2 is FQGNSA. CDR3 loop: CASSLGGLRGEKLFF. The CDR3 bases are TGTGCCAGCAGCTTAGGAGGACTCAGGGGTGAAAAACTGTTTTTT.